The 21 T cell receptor beta chains in this list originate from one sample, sequenced in a study of tumor-infiltrating lymphocytes in primary liver carcinoma. RNA was extracted from whole blood without cell sorting, alongside germline DNA. With roughly 540 ng total RNA as template and a constant-region primer, TCR beta cDNA was made. For TCR beta, libraries were produced by three nested multiplex PCR rounds using slightly modified ARM-PCR. Each of the first two PCR rounds ran nine to ten cycles with TRBV1-TRBV30 forward and C-beta reverse primers. MiXCR, applied by TCRdb to the multiplex PCR reads, yields one record per CDR3 protein. The sample contains around 330,000 distinct CDR3 sequences, about 62% of which appear only once. Source material: peripheral blood. The receptor set was obtained from a man in his forties with primary liver carcinoma and hepatitis B virus infection.

This clonotype has only a few counts. The chain uses TRBV5-4 and TRBJ2-1, with 14 bases matching TRBD2. V lost 3 bases and J lost 9; bases outside the gene matches: 11. CDR1 SGHNT and CDR2 YYREEE come from the germline V gene (reference sequence). This CDR3 contains 17 residues. The CDR3 DNA reads as TGTGCCAGCAGCTACGCAACACGACTAGCGGGGGGGGGTGAGCAGTTCTTC. This codes for CASSYATRLAGGGEQFF.

The J gene is TRBJ1-5, the V gene TRBV7-8; 8 positions match TRBD1. This CDR3 has 14 amino acids. The trim removed 8 bases at V and 7 bases at J, leaving 10 bases unmatched. Germline loops: CDR1 SGHVS, CDR2 FQNEAQ. The DNA for the CDR3 is TGTGCCAGCCGCCAAACAGGGGGAAACCAGCCCCAGCATTTT. This encodes CASRQTGGNQPQHF.

A word on this clonotype: This clone may be a read error of a much larger clone one base away. The gene calls are TRBV6-2 or TRBV6-3 and TRBJ1-1, with D tentatively TRBD1 (6 bases). Germline values: CDR1 MNHEY, CDR2 SVGEGT. The CDR3 is 14 amino acids. The CDR3 sequence is CASSSIIGTPEAVF. The CDR3 coding sequence is TGTGCCAGCAGCTCAATCATCGGGACACCTGAAGCTGTCTTT.

The rearrangement joins TRBV6-6 to TRBJ2-5; no clear D. V lost 2 bases and J 5 bases, leaving 21 bases between the germline ends. This CDR3 contains 17 residues. The germline CDR1 and CDR2 sequences are MNHNY and SVGAGI (reference sequence). The DNA for the CDR3 is TGTGCCAGCAGTTACCTTGGAGCAGGCGACTTGGGGGAGACCCAGTACTTC. It translates to CASSYLGAGDLGETQYF.

With respect to this clonotype: Possible read error: a much larger clone is one base away. This chain uses TRBV29-1 with TRBJ1-1; D is unresolved. Germline CDR1 is SQVTM and CDR2 is ANQGSEA. The CDR3 runs 12 residues. CDR3: CSVTWQNIEAFF. CDR3 sequence (DNA): TGCAGCGTAACATGGCAGAACATTGAAGCTTTCTTT.

Worth noting for this clonotype: Since no conserved phenylalanine or tryptophan closes the CDR3, a read error is the likely cause. The gene calls are TRBV12-3 or TRBV12-4 and TRBJ1-6; TRBD1 might be the D (5 bases). The CDR3 has 15 amino acids. The CDR3 bases are TGTGCCGGCAGTTTAATGCCGCAGGGTGGTTCACCCCTCCACATT. This sequence encodes CAGSLMPQGGSPLHI.

As to this clonotype: Since a much larger clone is just one base distant, this may be a read error. The chain employs TRBV24-1 and TRBJ2-1; D might be TRBD2 (5 bases). The germline V and J ends were trimmed by 4 bases and 4 bases, with 19 bases remaining between them. CDR3 length: 17 residues. Per germline, CDR1 KGHDR and CDR2 SFDVKD. The CDR3 DNA follows: TGTGCCACCAGTGACCCCTCGATGGGAGTATTGTACAATGAGCAGTTCTTC. Translating gives CATSDPSMGVLYNEQFF.

The rearrangement joins TRBV28 to TRBJ2-3; 8 bases are shared with TRBD2. The V gene end was trimmed by 4 bases and the J gene end by 1 base; junction bases not matched to a gene: 7. The length of the CDR3 is 16 residues. Germline-derived CDR1 and CDR2 are MDHEN and SYDVKM. The chain's CDR3 is CASSSPSGSRTDTQYF. The CDR3 DNA sequence: TGTGCCAGCAGTTCCCCTAGCGGGTCACGCACAGATACGCAGTATTTT. The full variable domain, in which reference TRBV28 and TRBJ2-3 provide the parts outside the CDR3, is DVKVTQSSRYLVKRTGEKVFLECVQDMDHENMFWYRQDPGLGLRLIYFSYDVKMKEKGDIPEGYSVSREKKERFSLILESASTNQTSMYLCASSSPSGSRTDTQYFGPGTRLTVL.

The CDR3 sequence: CASADSGANVLTF. CDR3 bases: TGTGCCAGTGCGGATTCTGGGGCCAACGTCCTGACTTTC. The chain has TRBV7-9 and TRBJ2-6; D remains ambiguous. The length of the CDR3 is 13 residues. The ends were cut back, 9 bases at V and 1 base at J, with 7 bases in the middle. Germline V gene data show CDR1 as SEHNR and CDR2 as FQNEAQ (reference sequence).

Remarks on this clonotype: An end of the junction differs from the germline gene, which may be a read error. The chain combines TRBV5-6 with TRBJ2-1, with 7 bases aligning to TRBD2. Germline CDR1 and CDR2: SGHDT and YYEEEE. This CDR3 spans 14 amino acids. The CDR3 here is CASSWGTTYNEQSF. The CDR3, as DNA: TGTGCCAGCAGCTGGGGGACTACTTACAATGAGCAGTCCTTC.

Points on this clonotype: Germline is not matched at one junction end, which may reflect a read error. The chain combines TRBV6-5 with TRBJ2-2; 10 nucleotides agree with TRBD2. This CDR3 has 18 residues. Looked up from germline, CDR1 is MNHEY and CDR2 is SVGAGI. This CDR3 is CASSYKGLAYANTGELFF. CDR3 DNA: TGTGCTAGCAGTTACAAGGGACTAGCGTACGCGAACACCGGGGAGCTGTTTTTT.

This chain joins TRBV29-1 and TRBJ2-1; a possible D gene is TRBD1 (5 bases). CDR3 size: 13 residues. Per the germline V gene, CDR1 is SQVTM and CDR2 is ANQGSEA. V was trimmed by 6 bases and J by 8 bases, leaving 17 bases between them. CDR3 in amino acids: CSVMRPEQDEQFF. The CDR3 bases are TGCAGCGTCATGCGCCCAGAACAGGATGAGCAGTTCTTC.

This clonotype appeared many times. The V and J genes are TRBV6-2 or TRBV6-3 and TRBJ2-1; D is unclear. The CDR3 has 12 amino acids. The germline V gene encodes CDR1 MNHEY and CDR2 SVGEGT. The V end lost 2 bases, the J end lost 6 bases, and 5 bases lay between the germline ends. CDR3 loop: CASSYGANEQFF. The CDR3 DNA reads as TGTGCCAGCAGTTACGGTGCCAATGAGCAGTTCTTC.

Turning to this clonotype: This sequence may be a read error, since a much larger clone differs from it by one base. The chain is built from TRBV7-8 and TRBJ2-2; D is ambiguous. This CDR3 is built from 15 residues. The V gene lost 5 bases and the J gene lost 1 base, with 11 bases spanning the gap. Germline V lookup: CDR1 SGHVS, CDR2 FQNEAQ. The CDR3 loop is CASSIVQQNTGELFF. DNA for the CDR3: TGTGCCAGCAGCATAGTACAGCAGAACACCGGGGAGCTGTTTTTT.

This chain joins TRBV5-5 and TRBJ1-1; 8 bases are a match to TRBD1. With 3 bases clipped from V and 5 bases from J, the junction kept 6 bases outside the gene matches. CDR1 is SGHKS and CDR2 is YYEKEE in the germline V gene (reference sequence). The CDR3 runs 14 residues. CDR3 sequence: CASSYGQGGTEAFF. In nucleotides, the CDR3 is TGTGCCAGCAGCTATGGACAGGGTGGAACTGAAGCTTTCTTT.

Comments on this clonotype: With a much larger clone just one base away, this may be a read error. V gene TRBV12-3 or TRBV12-4 combines with J gene TRBJ2-6, with 10 bases aligning to TRBD2. CDR3 size: 18 residues. For the CDR3, the DNA is TGTGCCAGCAGTTTAGGGCTAGCGGGAGTTGGTGGGGCCAACCTCCTGACTTTC. Translating gives CASSLGLAGVGGANLLTF.

This clonotype was recorded once. Possible read error: a much larger clone is one base away. This chain connects TRBV6-5 to TRBJ2-7, with 11 bases aligning to TRBD1. Germline V gene sequence: CDR1 MNHEY, CDR2 SVGAGI. The CDR3 totals 13 residues. CDR3 nucleotides: TGTGCCAGCAGTAGGACAGGGGGCTACAAGCAGTACTTC. This encodes CASSRTGGYKQYF.

Notes on this clonotype: A read error may be the cause here, since a much bigger clone is one base away. The chain links TRBV29-1 to TRBJ2-1, with TRBD2 matching over 10 bases. CDR1 SQVTM and CDR2 ANQGSEA come from the germline V gene. The CDR3 is made up of 15 amino acids. CDR3 sequence: CNVEDEAGGLNEQFF. CDR3 in DNA: TGCAACGTTGAAGACGAAGCGGGAGGGCTAAATGAGCAGTTCTTC.

This clonotype was found a few times. V gene TRBV7-9 combines with J gene TRBJ1-1, with D possibly TRBD1 on 5 matching bases. This CDR3 comprises 15 residues. The germline V and J ends were trimmed by 4 bases and 2 bases, with 14 bases remaining between them. Germline CDR1 SEHNR, CDR2 FQNEAQ (reference sequence). Here the CDR3 DNA reads TGTGCCAGCAGCTCGTCAACGGGACTTAACACTGAAGCTTTCTTT. Translated: CASSSSTGLNTEAFF.

V and J are TRBV28 and TRBJ2-7; TRBD2 might be the D (5 bases). Trimming shortened V by 6 bases and J by 4 bases, and 16 bases separated the two germline ends. The CDR3 has 14 residues. Germline values: CDR1 MDHEN, CDR2 SYDVKM. The CDR3 is CASRDSGPIYEQYF. DNA for the CDR3: TGTGCCAGCAGGGACTCCGGGCCCATTTACGAGCAGTACTTC.

The chain uses TRBV11-2 and TRBJ2-7; 9 bases map to TRBD2. In germline, CDR1 is SGHAT, CDR2 FQNNGV. This CDR3 is built from 17 residues. V lost 7 bases to trimming and J lost 0 bases; unmatched junction nucleotides: 13. CDR3 loop: CASIVTFSGGYSYEQYF. The CDR3 DNA follows: TGTGCCAGCATCGTCACCTTTAGCGGGGGCTACTCCTACGAGCAGTACTTC. Filled out from reference TRBV11-2 and TRBJ2-7, the complete variable domain reads EAGVAQSPRYKIIEKRQSVAFWCNPISGHATLYWYQQILGQGPKLLIQFQNNGVVDDSQLPKDRFSAERLKGVDSTLKIQPAKLEDSAVYLCASIVTFSGGYSYEQYFGPGTRLTVT.